One and the same sample provided the 29 T cell receptor beta chains below, sequenced in a study of blood T cells in healthy people across ages. Combining a sample-barcoded 5' primer with a J-beta primer mix, a second PCR ran for 7 to 11 cycles. TCRdb ran MiXCR on the 5' RACE reads and lists one entry per CDR3 protein. Counted here are fewer than 950,000 distinct CDR3 sequences, less than 70% occurring once; the ten biggest clones make up approximately 40%. The sequenced material came from blood. The receptors come from a man older than 75 in good health.

The J gene is TRBJ1-1, the V gene TRBV14; TRBD1 matches at 10 bases. Trimming took 7 bases from V and 4 from J; bases not matched to a gene: 9. The germline gives CDR1 SGHDN, CDR2 FVKESK. The CDR3 consists of 15 residues. CDR3 DNA: TGTGCCAGCATATGGGACAGGGGAAAGAGCACTGAAGCTTTCTTT. Protein product: CASIWDRGKSTEAFF.

The chain couples TRBV18 to TRBJ2-1; 7 nucleotides line up with TRBD2. Per the germline V gene, CDR1 is KGHSH and CDR2 is LQKENI. The CDR3 is made up of 16 amino acids. V lost 2 bases and J lost 6; bases outside the gene matches: 10. The CDR3 reads CASSPKLAGVGNEQFF. CDR3 nucleotides: TGTGCCAGCTCACCAAAATTGGCGGGAGTGGGCAATGAGCAGTTCTTC.

The V gene is TRBV20-1, the J gene TRBJ2-4, with 7 nucleotides matching TRBD1. TRBJ2-5 explains the end of the DNA better; the J call may be wrong. The CDR3 covers 13 residues. The germline V gene encodes CDR1 DFQATT and CDR2 SNEGSKA (reference sequence). The CDR3 reads CSAFQGDQETQYF. CDR3 nucleotides: TGCAGTGCTTTCCAGGGGGACCAAGAGACCCAGTACTTC.

CDR3 sequence (DNA): TGCAGTGCTAGAGATTGGGCTAGCGGGAAAGCATTAACCTACGAGCAGTACTTC. Translated: CSARDWASGKALTYEQYF. The V and J genes are TRBV20-1 and TRBJ2-7; 9 nucleotides line up with TRBD2. CDR3 length equals 18 residues. The germline V gene has CDR1 DFQATT and CDR2 SNEGSKA (reference sequence). The ends lost 0 bases at V and 2 bases at J; junction bases unmatched: 14.

In this sample, this clonotype turned up many times. The CDR3 nucleotides read TGTGCCAGCAGCCCAGGACTAGCTCAAGAGACCCAGTACTTC. Residues: CASSPGLAQETQYF. V usage is TRBV7-2 and J usage is TRBJ2-5; 8 bases fit TRBD2. The CDR3 loop spans 14 amino acids. The V segment lost 5 bases and the J segment 2 bases; nucleotides outside the gene matches: 4. Germline values: CDR1 SGHTA, CDR2 FQGNSA.

The chain carries TRBV5-1 and TRBJ2-1, with D perhaps being TRBD1 or TRBD2 (6 bases each). The CDR3 sequence is 14 residues long. Germline V gene sequence: CDR1 SGHRS, CDR2 YFSETQ. V was clipped by 1 base and J by 3 bases, with 8 bases between them. CDR3 nucleotide sequence: TGCGCCAGCAGCTTGAAGGGGGGCTACAATGAGCAGTTCTTC. Residues: CASSLKGGYNEQFF. Looking up the rest from reference TRBV5-1 and TRBJ2-1 gives the full variable domain: KAGVTQTPRYLIKTRGQQVTLSCSPISGHRSVSWYQQTPGQGLQFLFEYFSETQRNKGNFPGRFSGRQFSNSRSEMNVSTLELGDSALYLCASSLKGGYNEQFFGPGTRLTVL.

The genes are TRBV28 and TRBJ2-3; TRBD1 or TRBD2 may be the D gene (6 bases each). The CDR3 totals 11 residues. The V and J ends lost 5 bases and 8 bases respectively, with 8 bases between them. The germline V gene encodes CDR1 MDHEN and CDR2 SYDVKM. The CDR3 DNA sequence: TGTGCCAGCAGTCGGGGGCGTACGCAGTATTTT. It is translated as CASSRGRTQYF.

This clonotype occurred many times. This sequence joins TRBV6-2 or TRBV6-3 and TRBJ2-5, with 9 nucleotides matching TRBD1. The germline V gene encodes CDR1 MNHEY and CDR2 SVGEGT. Trimming cost V 7 bases and J 5 bases; bases outside gene matches: 11. This CDR3 contains 15 residues. CDR3 in DNA: TGTGCCAGCACTTTACGCCACAGGGGGCGGGAGACCCAGTACTTC. Translation gives CASTLRHRGRETQYF.

The DNA for the CDR3 is TGTGCCAGCAGCACCCGGGGGCGATCCTACGAGCAGTACTTC. Translation: CASSTRGRSYEQYF. The chain employs TRBV3-1 and TRBJ2-7; D tentatively fits TRBD1 or TRBD2 (6 bases each). Germline V lookup: CDR1 LGHDT, CDR2 YNNKEL (reference sequence). The ends were cut back, 5 bases at V and 1 base at J, with 12 bases in the middle. The CDR3 runs 14 residues.

The rearrangement links TRBV20-1 to TRBJ2-1, with 8 bases aligning to TRBD2. The CDR3 consists of 14 residues. From germline, CDR1 is DFQATT and CDR2 SNEGSKA (reference sequence). Losses at the gene ends were 5 bases for V and 9 bases for J; bases not matched to a gene: 12. The CDR3 DNA sequence: TGCAGTGCTTACACCGGGACTCGGGGGGGTGAGCAGTTCTTC. Protein sequence: CSAYTGTRGGEQFF.

This clonotype was detected only a few times. This sequence joins TRBV12-3 or TRBV12-4 and TRBJ2-1; 7 nucleotides agree with TRBD2. The CDR3 covers 14 residues. The trim removed 6 bases at V and 6 bases at J, leaving 8 bases unmatched. In nucleotides, the CDR3 is TGTGCCAGCAGCGCTCTAACTAGCGCCAATGAGCAGTTCTTC. It is translated as CASSALTSANEQFF.

The rearrangement links TRBV9 to TRBJ1-2; D perhaps matches TRBD1 (5 bases). Per the germline V gene, CDR1 is SGDLS and CDR2 is YYNGEE. Trimming left V 3 bases short and J 1 base short, with 13 bases between. There are 15 residues in the CDR3. This CDR3 is CASSALGRINYGYTF. The CDR3 DNA reads as TGTGCCAGCAGCGCTCTGGGACGAATTAACTATGGCTACACCTTC.

For this clonotype: The junction shows a germline mismatch at one end, possibly a read error. The V gene is TRBV29-1, the J gene TRBJ2-5; D may correspond to TRBD1 or TRBD2 (5 bases each). The CDR3 spans 12 residues. CDR1 is SQVTM, CDR2 ANQGSEA, per germline. CDR3 DNA: TGCAGCGGGGACCGCCTCCAAGAGACCCGGTACTTC. Translating gives CSGDRLQETRYF.

V gene TRBV9 combines with J gene TRBJ2-7; 9 bases map to TRBD2. The DNA matches TRBJ2-5 better at its end, which makes the J call doubtful. The CDR3 spans 18 residues. Looked up from germline, CDR1 is SGDLS and CDR2 is YYNGEE. CDR3 amino acids: CASSAWAGGQSSAKTQYF. The CDR3 DNA is TGTGCCAGCAGCGCCTGGGCGGGAGGGCAATCTTCGGCAAAGACCCAGTACTTC.

Concerning this clonotype: A read error may produce the germline difference seen at one junction end. The chain couples TRBV15 to TRBJ2-5; tentative D call: TRBD2 (6 bases). Per germline, CDR1 LNHNV and CDR2 YYDKDF (reference sequence). This CDR3 comprises 15 residues. The CDR3 DNA follows: TGTACCACCAGCAGAGAAAAGCCTAGCGTTGAGACCCAGTACTTC. It yields the protein CTTSREKPSVETQYF.

The gene calls are TRBV24-1 and TRBJ2-1; 7 bases match TRBD2. Germline assignment: CDR1 KGHDR and CDR2 SFDVKD. Trimming at V came to 9 bases and at J to 6 bases, leaving 7 bases not matched to a gene. This CDR3 has 13 amino acids. In nucleotides, the CDR3 is TGTGCCACCCAGCGGGACCTCTTCAATGAGCAGTTCTTC. Translation gives CATQRDLFNEQFF.

The rearrangement links TRBV12-3 or TRBV12-4 to TRBJ2-7, with 9 nucleotides matching TRBD2. Trimming cost V 0 bases and J 0 bases; bases outside gene matches: 6. This CDR3 spans 17 amino acids. The CDR3 here is CASSLALGGRASYEQYF. CDR3 bases: TGTGCCAGCAGTTTAGCGCTAGGCGGGAGGGCCTCCTACGAGCAGTACTTC.

This clonotype occurred a few times. This chain links TRBV7-8 with TRBJ2-1; TRBD2 aligns across 9 bases. The V gene end was trimmed by 0 bases and the J gene end by 14 bases; junction bases not matched to a gene: 5. This CDR3 has 13 residues. Per the germline V gene, CDR1 is SGHVS and CDR2 is FQNEAQ. The CDR3 reads CASSLAWQREEFF. DNA for the CDR3: TGTGCCAGCAGCTTAGCGTGGCAGCGGGAGGAGTTCTTC.

This rearrangement joins TRBV7-2 to TRBJ2-1; no clear D gene. This CDR3 spans 15 amino acids. Germline CDR1 and CDR2: SGHTA and FQGNSA. V was shortened by 1 base and J by 2 bases, with 9 bases between the two germline ends. The CDR3 is CASSLGPTAYNEQFF. The CDR3 DNA reads as TGTGCCAGCAGCTTAGGCCCTACAGCCTACAATGAGCAGTTCTTC.

The CDR3 protein is CASSLQGPNVLTF. In nucleotides, the CDR3 is TGTGCCAGCAGCTTACAGGGACCCAACGTCCTGACTTTC. The chain carries TRBV3-1 and TRBJ2-6; possibly TRBD1 for D (6 bases). Trimming removed 5 bases at V and 8 bases at J, with 10 bases between. From germline, CDR1 is LGHDT and CDR2 YNNKEL (reference sequence). The CDR3 covers 13 residues.

The chain joins TRBV5-1 to TRBJ2-1, with TRBD2 matching over 8 bases. V gave up 4 bases and J gave up 0 bases; unmatched junction bases: 6. The CDR3 contains 16 residues. The germline V gene encodes CDR1 SGHRS and CDR2 YFSETQ. The CDR3 spells CASSLVAGTSYNEQFF. In DNA, the CDR3 is TGCGCCAGCAGCCTGGTAGCGGGGACCTCCTACAATGAGCAGTTCTTC.

This chain joins TRBV5-1 and TRBJ2-7; 12 nucleotides agree with TRBD2. The length of the CDR3 is 16 residues. V trimming: 4 bases; J trimming: 4 bases; junction bases outside the gene matches: 9. Germline CDR1 reads SGHRS; CDR2 reads YFSETQ. The CDR3 is CASSLGLAGRGYEQYF. The CDR3 DNA reads as TGCGCCAGCAGCCTGGGACTAGCGGGCAGGGGGTACGAGCAGTACTTC.

The CDR3 protein is CSARDGARLTYEQYF. The CDR3 nucleotides are TGCAGTGCTAGAGATGGGGCCAGACTAACCTACGAGCAGTACTTC. The genes are TRBV20-1 and TRBJ2-7; D is tentatively TRBD1 or TRBD2 (5 bases each). V shed 0 bases and J shed 2 bases, with 14 bases lying between them. CDR1 and CDR2 (germline): DFQATT, SNEGSKA (reference sequence). This CDR3 contains 15 residues.

This clonotype showed up just a few times. The V gene is TRBV2, the J gene TRBJ2-7; tentatively, D is TRBD1 (6 bases). The CDR3 runs 14 residues. Germline assignment: CDR1 SNHLY and CDR2 FYNNEI. Trimming removed 8 bases from V and 3 bases from J, with 17 bases in between. For the CDR3, the DNA is TGTGCCAGCGGCCCCGGACAGACCCGCTACGAGCAGTACTTC. Its protein is CASGPGQTRYEQYF.

The gene calls are TRBV13 and TRBJ2-7; 9 nucleotides match TRBD1. The CDR3 has 13 residues. Germline lookup yields CDR1 PRHDT and CDR2 FYEKMQ (reference sequence). The V gene end was trimmed by 9 bases and the J gene end by 4 bases; junction bases not matched to a gene: 7. The DNA of the CDR3 is TGTGCCAGTGCCGGGACAGGGAGGTACGAGCAGTACTTC. Protein product: CASAGTGRYEQYF.

The CDR3 DNA reads as TGTGCCAGCAGCTTAGCCGCGGGGACTAGCGGGAGGGGAGAGACCCAGTACTTC. Residues: CASSLAAGTSGRGETQYF. V usage is TRBV7-2 and J usage is TRBJ2-5; 16 nucleotides agree with TRBD2. CDR3 size: 18 residues. Trimming removed 0 bases from V and 4 bases from J; junction bases left unmatched: 5. The V gene's germline CDR1 is SGHTA and CDR2 FQGNSA.

The rearrangement uses TRBV7-3 and TRBJ2-2; D is unresolved. Germline CDR1 and CDR2: SGHTA and FQGTGA. Trimming shortened V by 1 base and J by 5 bases, and 5 bases separated the two germline ends. The CDR3 contains 13 residues. The CDR3 protein is CASSLMETGELFF. The CDR3 DNA reads as TGTGCCAGCAGCTTAATGGAAACCGGGGAGCTGTTTTTT. The whole variable domain, filled in from reference TRBV7-3 and TRBJ2-2, reads GAGVSQTPSNKVTEKGKYVELRCDPISGHTALYWYRQSLGQGPEFLIYFQGTGAADDSGLPNDRFFAVRPEGSVSTLKIQRTERGDSAVYLCASSLMETGELFFGEGSRLTVL.

The chain carries TRBV18 and TRBJ2-1; 7 nucleotides match TRBD1. The CDR3 runs to 15 residues. V was pared by 2 bases and J by 5 bases, with 6 bases of the junction left unmatched. Germline V CDR1 and CDR2: KGHSH, LQKENI. The CDR3 sequence is CASSPFGQDNNEQFF. The CDR3 region has the DNA TGTGCCAGCTCACCATTCGGACAGGACAACAATGAGCAGTTCTTC.

This clonotype was detected a few times. The gene calls are TRBV20-1 and TRBJ1-5; D gene ambiguous. The CDR3 runs to 13 residues. The V gene's germline CDR1 is DFQATT and CDR2 SNEGSKA (reference sequence). V was clipped by 0 bases and J by 4 bases, with 7 bases between them. CDR3 loop: CSAREGGNQPQHF. The CDR3 DNA sequence: TGCAGTGCTAGAGAGGGAGGTAATCAGCCCCAGCATTTT.